This TCR beta chain was sequenced during a study of blood T cell repertoires in COVID-19. Method: immunoSEQ multiplex PCR; TCRdb's copy keeps in-frame clones and lacks some. The data show around 300,000 clones, with 88% seen just once and around 1% held by the top ten. The CDR3 extends over 13 amino acids. Per the germline V gene, CDR1 is MNHEY and CDR2 is SVGAGI. The V end lost 6 bases, the J end lost 3 bases, and 11 bases lay between the germline ends. The chain links TRBV6-5 to TRBJ1-2; D is ambiguous. The TCR originated in a woman in her thirties who had recovered from COVID-19. The sequencing sample was made of PBMCs or T cells enriched from blood (not recorded which). The CDR3 region is CASRRWEDYGYTF. The CDR3 DNA is TGTGCCAGCAGAAGGTGGGAGGACTATGGCTACACCTTC.